This T cell receptor beta chain was recorded in a study of blood T cell repertoires in COVID-19. Study in general: Samples taken during acute and convalescent COVID-19 were collected in the United States, Italy and Spain. PBMCs, B-cell-depleted T cells, or T cells provided the cDNA or gDNA that made up the material.

Per the original methods: Estimation of nucleated cell counts was performed using reference gene primer amplification. Sequenced by immunoSEQ multiplex PCR; TCRdb stores in-frame clones only, minus some. Clonal size and the V and J genes are those of that table, whereas D and trimming came from the DNA. The sample has around 180,000 clones; 88% are singletons. Trimming took 1 base from V and 8 from J, leaving 14 bases between them. In germline, CDR1 is LGHNA, CDR2 YNFKEQ. The CDR3 length is 14 residues. Sequenced material: peripheral blood. The source is a woman in her twenties or thirties with acute or convalescent COVID-19. The chain combines TRBV4-2 with TRBJ1-1, with D hard to call. The CDR3 DNA sequence: TGTGCCAGCAGCCAAGCGGGTCCCAAAGCCGAAGCTTTCTTT. This encodes CASSQAGPKAEAFF.